This TCR beta chain was found in a study of blood T cell repertoires in COVID-19. Study context: The study drew acute and convalescent COVID-19 samples from the United States, Italy and Spain. The cDNA or gDNA used as material had been derived from T cells, B-cell-depleted T cells, or PBMCs.

This clone came up a few times. The same CDR3 can be traced to other DNA sequences in this sample. This CDR3 contains 13 residues. V shed 2 bases and J shed 1 base, with 5 bases lying between them. Germline assignment: CDR1 LGHDT and CDR2 YNNKEL (reference sequence). Per the study methods: Amplification with reference gene primers provided the estimates of nucleated cell counts. TCRdb keeps only in-frame clones here, not all; method: immunoSEQ multiplex PCR. Clone size and the V and J calls come from that table; the DNA yielded D and trimming. The sample records 450,000 to 500,000 clones, 80% to 90% being singletons.

This TCR was recovered from a human donor in a cohort sampled during active COVID-19. The V gene is TRBV3-1 (or the pseudogene TRBV3-2), the J gene TRBJ1-1; no reliable D call. The sequencing input was peripheral blood. The CDR3 spells CASSQNRNTEAFF. The CDR3 DNA is TGTGCCAGCAGCCAAAACAGGAACACTGAAGCTTTCTTT.